The rows below give T cell receptor beta chains drawn from one sample of a study of cytomegalovirus exposure and HLA in healthy donors. The method was immunoSEQ multiplex PCR; TCRdb's version includes in-frame clones alone and lacks a portion of them. The sample holds tens of thousands of clones, 90% to 96% seen once. The sample was PBMCs. The receptors stem from a woman under 30 in good health and CMV-seronegative. Both conserved end residues are part of each CDR3. A D gene is named only where the DNA matches it firmly. Only some rows state a clone size, as once, few, many or a class for expanded clones.

j_gene: TRBJ2-6; v_gene: TRBV27; d_gene: NA; abundance: once; CDR3nt: TGTGCCAGCAGTCCCCCGGGTCTCGGGGCCAACGTCCTGACTTTC; CDR3aa: CASSPPGLGANVLTF
j_gene: TRBJ1-1; v_gene: TRBV27; d_gene: NA; abundance: NA; CDR3nt: TGTGCCAGCAGTTTAGTGGGGGGGGGAGTGGCTGAAGCTTTCTTT; CDR3aa: CASSLVGGGVAEAFF
j_gene: TRBJ2-7; v_gene: TRBV15; d_gene: TRBD1; abundance: once; CDR3nt: TGTGCCACCAGCAGAGTAGGGACAGGGGTAACCTACGAGCAGTACTTC; CDR3aa: CATSRVGTGVTYEQYF
j_gene: TRBJ2-1; v_gene: TRBV7-2; d_gene: NA; abundance: NA; CDR3nt: TGTGCCCCGGGCGGCAGGGTGTCCTACAATGAGCAGTTCTTC; CDR3aa: CAPGGRVSYNEQFF
j_gene: TRBJ2-5; v_gene: TRBV30; d_gene: TRBD1; abundance: NA; CDR3nt: TGTGCCTGGAGCCCGGGACAGGGGCGGGAGACCCAGTACTTC; CDR3aa: CAWSPGQGRETQYF
j_gene: TRBJ1-5; v_gene: TRBV27; d_gene: NA; abundance: few; CDR3nt: TGTGCCAGCAGTTCGGGACACCCGGTCGGTCAGCCCCAGCATTTT; CDR3aa: CASSSGHPVGQPQHF
j_gene: TRBJ2-1; v_gene: TRBV7-2; d_gene: NA; abundance: NA; CDR3nt: TGTGCCAGCAGCTTGCCGGGGGCCTACAATGAGCAGTTCTTC; CDR3aa: CASSLPGAYNEQFF
j_gene: TRBJ2-1; v_gene: TRBV27; d_gene: TRBD2; abundance: NA; CDR3nt: TGTGCCAGCAGCCCGGGACTAGCGGGAGGATATCGCCAATACAATGAGCAGTTCTTC; CDR3aa: CASSPGLAGGYRQYNEQFF
j_gene: TRBJ2-7; v_gene: TRBV30; d_gene: TRBD2; abundance: NA; CDR3nt: TGTGCCTGGAGTCACCGGCCCCGGGAGGGTAGCTACGAGCAGTACTTC; CDR3aa: CAWSHRPREGSYEQYF
j_gene: TRBJ2-7; v_gene: TRBV28; d_gene: NA; abundance: NA; CDR3nt: TGTGCCAGCACCCTCACGGGACTGGGCTACGAGCAGTACTTC; CDR3aa: CASTLTGLGYEQYF
j_gene: TRBJ2-3; v_gene: TRBV5-1; d_gene: TRBD2; abundance: NA; CDR3nt: TGCGCCAGCAGCTTGCCGGGGGGGTCAGATACGCAGTATTTT; CDR3aa: CASSLPGGSDTQYF
j_gene: TRBJ2-6; v_gene: TRBV7-2; d_gene: NA; abundance: NA; CDR3nt: TGTGCCAGCAGCTTGGAATTCGGCGGGACTTCCAACGTCCTGACTTTC; CDR3aa: CASSLEFGGTSNVLTF
j_gene: TRBJ1-1; v_gene: TRBV10-3; d_gene: NA; abundance: NA; CDR3nt: TGTGCCATCAGTGGGAGGGAGGTCGCGAACACTGAAGCTTTCTTT; CDR3aa: CAISGREVANTEAFF